These 12 T cell receptor beta chains were all obtained from the same sample, sequenced in a study of blood T cells in healthy people across ages. Sample-barcoded 5' priming and a J-beta primer mix drove a second PCR of 7 to 11 cycles. TCRdb ran MiXCR on the 5' RACE reads and lists one entry per CDR3 protein. Of approximately 800,000 distinct CDR3 sequences in the sample, about 53% were seen once. The sample taken for sequencing was blood. The receptors stem from an elderly man in good health.

This clonotype has only a few counts. The V call is TRBV3-1, the J call TRBJ2-7; D uncertain. Germline V gene sequence: CDR1 LGHDT, CDR2 YNNKEL (reference sequence). The V gene lost 1 base and the J gene lost 0 bases, with 10 bases spanning the gap. The CDR3 is made up of 15 amino acids. CDR3 region: CASSQGTTISYEQYF. In DNA, the CDR3 is TGTGCCAGCAGCCAAGGGACCACCATCTCCTACGAGCAGTACTTC.

This clonotype was recorded once. This chain connects TRBV20-1 to TRBJ2-7, with a weak D call TRBD1 (5 bases). The V end was cut by 5 bases, the J end by 1 base, with 12 bases between. The V gene's germline CDR1 is DFQATT and CDR2 SNEGSKA (reference sequence). The length of the CDR3 is 13 residues. In DNA form, the CDR3 reads TGCAGTGCTGGGAACAGGATATCCTACGAGCAGTACTTC. The encoded protein is CSAGNRISYEQYF.

The V gene is TRBV24-1, the J gene TRBJ2-7; D not certain. The DNA end lines up better with TRBJ2-5; the J call may be wrong. Germline CDR1 reads KGHDR; CDR2 reads SFDVKD. This CDR3 contains 14 residues. The CDR3 DNA reads TGTGCCACCAGTGACCGGGCGTTCGGGGAGACCCAGTACTTC. Amino acid sequence: CATSDRAFGETQYF.

The J gene is TRBJ2-1, the V gene TRBV11-2; perhaps D is TRBD1 or TRBD2 (5 bases each). The J call may be incorrect, as the DNA end agrees better with TRBJ2-7. Germline CDR1 is SGHAT and CDR2 is FQNNGV. CDR3 length: 14 amino acids. In DNA form, the CDR3 reads TGTGCCAGCAGCGGTCGGGACCCTTACAATGAGCAGTACTTC. Translated, it gives CASSGRDPYNEQYF.

This clonotype was observed a handful of times. The chain is built from TRBV7-2 and TRBJ2-4, with 8 positions matching TRBD1. The CDR3 loop spans 14 amino acids. Germline CDR1 reads SGHTA; CDR2 reads FQGNSA. Losses at the gene ends were 2 bases for V and 13 bases for J; bases not matched to a gene: 10. The CDR3 loop reads CASSLYQGAGEQYF. CDR3 bases: TGTGCCAGCAGCTTATATCAGGGGGCTGGAGAGCAGTACTTC. Filled out from reference TRBV7-2 and TRBJ2-4, the complete variable domain reads GAGVSQSPSNKVTEKGKDVELRCDPISGHTALYWYRQSLGQGLEFLIYFQGNSAPDKSGLPSDRFSAERTGGSVSTLTIQRTQQEDSAVYLCASSLYQGAGEQYFGAGTRLSVL.

The chain uses TRBV29-1 and TRBJ2-5; 7 nucleotides align to TRBD2. The CDR3 has 16 amino acids. The germline V gene has CDR1 SQVTM and CDR2 ANQGSEA. Trimming removed 6 bases from V and 5 bases from J; junction bases left unmatched: 18. The CDR3 loop reads CSVPAGGSYDNETQYF. In DNA, the CDR3 is TGCAGCGTCCCCGCGGGCGGGAGTTACGACAATGAGACCCAGTACTTC.

The chain employs TRBV18 and TRBJ2-3, with 7 nucleotides matching TRBD1. CDR1 KGHSH and CDR2 LQKENI come from the germline V gene. With 3 bases clipped from V and 14 bases from J, the junction kept 17 bases outside the gene matches. The CDR3 loop spans 15 amino acids. The CDR3, as DNA: TGTGCCAGCTCACCGGGGACAGAAAAGGCGAGAGACGCGTATTTT. Encoded protein: CASSPGTEKARDAYF.

The gene calls are TRBV3-1 and TRBJ2-7; 10 bases align to TRBD2. The germline CDR1 and CDR2 sequences are LGHDT and YNNKEL (reference sequence). The CDR3 is made up of 15 amino acids. J was trimmed by 3 bases and V by 3 bases; bases with no gene match: 5. The CDR3 loop is CASSHEGLAIYEQYF. The CDR3 DNA sequence: TGTGCCAGCAGCCACGAGGGACTAGCGATCTACGAGCAGTACTTC.

This chain connects TRBV7-2 to TRBJ2-3; no reliable D call. The V end was cut by 6 bases, the J end by 2 bases, with 6 bases between. The CDR3 totals 12 residues. Per the germline V gene, CDR1 is SGHTA and CDR2 is FQGNSA. The CDR3 DNA sequence: TGTGCCAGCAGAAAAACCACAGATACGCAGTATTTT. Protein sequence: CASRKTTDTQYF. Filled out from reference TRBV7-2 and TRBJ2-3, the complete variable domain reads GAGVSQSPSNKVTEKGKDVELRCDPISGHTALYWYRQSLGQGLEFLIYFQGNSAPDKSGLPSDRFSAERTGGSVSTLTIQRTQQEDSAVYLCASRKTTDTQYFGPGTRLTVL.

The genes are TRBV20-1 and TRBJ2-7; D perhaps matches TRBD1 (5 bases). The germline CDR1 and CDR2 sequences are DFQATT and SNEGSKA (reference sequence). V was trimmed by 3 bases and J by 2 bases, leaving 11 bases between them. This CDR3 is 13 amino acids long. In nucleotides, the CDR3 is TGCAGTGCTAGCGACAAGGGGCCCTACGAGCAGTACTTC. This codes for CSASDKGPYEQYF.

The chain carries TRBV9 and TRBJ2-3; D unresolved. The germline V gene encodes CDR1 SGDLS and CDR2 YYNGEE. This CDR3 spans 15 amino acids. V was shortened by 0 bases and J by 0 bases, with 8 bases between the two germline ends. CDR3 nucleotide sequence: TGTGCCAGCAGCGTAGTGGGGTCGAGCACAGATACGCAGTATTTT. It yields the protein CASSVVGSSTDTQYF. Full variable domain (remainder filled in from reference TRBV9 and TRBJ2-3): DSGVTQTPKHLITATGQRVTLRCSPRSGDLSVYWYQQSLDQGLQFLIQYYNGEERAKGNILERFSAQQFPDLHSELNLSSLELGDSALYFCASSVVGSSTDTQYFGPGTRLTVL.

The chain links TRBV27 to TRBJ2-1; D gene uncertain. The CDR3 runs to 13 residues. V lost 6 bases, J lost 5 bases, and 11 bases lay in between. CDR1 and CDR2 from the germline V gene are MNHEY and SMNVEV (reference sequence). The DNA for the CDR3 is TGTGCCAGCAGCCCCGCCCCCAACAATGAGCAGTTCTTC. It translates to CASSPAPNNEQFF.